This entry concerns a single T cell receptor beta chain. The antigen is not known. This entry is derived from a study of OX40 agonist ivuxolimab in advanced cancers. Overall study findings and caveats: Averaging showed that CD8+ T cells had more expanded clones than CD4+ did.

The assay was immunoSEQ multiplex PCR, and TCRdb's table has in-frame clones only and misses some. The sample has over 60,000 clones; 85% are singletons. Sequencing was performed on CD4+ or CD8+ T cells sorted from blood, taken in a trial of the OX40 agonist ivuxolimab. The TCR was taken from an adult with an advanced solid tumor such as melanoma, head and neck, liver or kidney cancer.

The CDR3 loop is CAGSRGVTEAFF. The CDR3, as DNA: TGTGCCGGATCGCGGGGGGTTACTGAAGCTTTCTTT. J is TRBJ1-1 and V is TRBV7-9; D might be TRBD1 (5 bases). This CDR3 has 12 amino acids. V was cut by 11 bases and J by 5 bases, with 15 bases left in between. The germline CDR1 and CDR2 sequences are SEHNR and FQNEAQ (reference sequence).